The clone carrying this T cell receptor (beta chain) turned up a few times. The antigen is unknown. Regarding treatment: over 15 received Ad26.COV2.S at low or high dose, single or two shots; roughly 5 received placebo; per-sample allocation not given. Samples came from day 63 after the first vaccine or placebo injection. The CDR3 loop spans 12 amino acids. V gave up 4 bases and J gave up 3 bases, with 7 bases separating them. The protocol was immunoSEQ multiplex PCR, while the TCRdb copy is restricted to in-frame clones and leaves out a portion. The table lists around 300,000 clones, 88% of them singletons. This entry comes from a study of Ad26.COV2.S vaccination and SARS-CoV-2 variants. In the study overall: By the intramuscular route, Ad26.COV2.S was given once, or twice 56 days apart. Regarding the study as a whole: There was a possibility that the TCR breadth and depth analyses underestimated total T cell responses. Substantial post-vaccination breadth of spike-specific CD8+ and CD4+ T cell responses was reported.

The sequence came from a person aged 18-65 years who received the Ad26.COV2.S COVID-19 vaccine or a placebo. The rearrangement uses TRBV12-3 or TRBV12-4 and TRBJ2-7; D not resolved. The sequences come from peripheral blood, collected in a trial of Ad26.COV2.S vaccine versus placebo. CDR3 nucleotide sequence: TGTGCCAGCAGTTCGGGCCTCTACGAGCAGTACTTC. The encoded protein is CASSSGLYEQYF.